These 8 T cell receptor beta chains share one sample of origin, sequenced in a study of T cells in Graves' hyperthyroidism and ophthalmopathy. What was amplified from RNA transcripts were TCR beta CDR3 regions. The study used the HTBI primer set for a first-round RT-PCR of the TCR CDR3. TCRdb re-called the multiplex PCR reads through MiXCR, storing one row per CDR3 protein. The sample carries 250,000 or so distinct CDR3 sequences, less than 15% recorded once. The sequencing input was blood. All receptors come from a woman aged 40 to 49 with Graves' hyperthyroidism that later progressed to Graves' ophthalmopathy.

The chain joins TRBV9 to TRBJ2-1; weak D call: TRBD2 (6 bases). The CDR3 is made up of 14 amino acids. The V gene lost 3 bases and the J gene lost 6 bases, with 13 bases spanning the gap. From germline, CDR1 is SGDLS and CDR2 YYNGEE. CDR3 region: CASSAGGTLNEQFF. Here the CDR3 DNA reads TGTGCCAGCAGCGCCGGTGGGACTCTCAATGAGCAGTTCTTC. Combining the CDR3 with reference TRBV9 and TRBJ2-1 gives the whole variable domain DSGVTQTPKHLITATGQRVTLRCSPRSGDLSVYWYQQSLDQGLQFLIQYYNGEERAKGNILERFSAQQFPDLHSELNLSSLELGDSALYFCASSAGGTLNEQFFGPGTRLTVL.

This clonotype has at least ten counts. This chain uses TRBV11-3 with TRBJ2-5; TRBD1 aligns across 7 bases. The J segment lost 4 bases and the V segment lost 5 bases, leaving 7 bases of the junction unmatched. Per germline, CDR1 SGHNT and CDR2 YENEEA. The CDR3 is made up of 14 amino acids. CDR3 residues: CASSHQTGSETQYF. CDR3 sequence (DNA): TGTGCCAGCAGCCACCAGACAGGGTCAGAGACCCAGTACTTC.

This clonotype was seen at least ten times. The V gene is TRBV28, the J gene TRBJ2-7; D might be TRBD2 (6 bases). V lost 2 bases and J lost 2, with 13 bases in between. The CDR3 totals 15 residues. Germline CDR1 reads MDHEN; CDR2 reads SYDVKM. CDR3 residues: CASSLMAGGTYEQYF. The DNA for the CDR3 is TGTGCCAGCAGTTTAATGGCAGGAGGGACCTACGAGCAGTACTTC.

This clonotype turned up a few times. The chain uses TRBV18 and TRBJ2-1, with D perhaps matching TRBD2 (5 bases). The V end lost 1 base, the J end lost 4 bases, and 14 bases lay between the germline ends. CDR1 is KGHSH and CDR2 is LQKENI in the germline V gene. The CDR3 covers 16 residues. As DNA, the CDR3 is TGTGCCAGCTCACCACAGGACTCCCTAAATTACAATGAGCAGTTCTTC. Translated: CASSPQDSLNYNEQFF.

This clonotype was seen ten or more times. The chain has TRBV19 and TRBJ2-2; the D call may be TRBD1 or TRBD2 (7 bases each). The germline gives CDR1 LNHDA, CDR2 SQIVND (reference sequence). The V end was cut by 6 bases, the J end by 3 bases, with 17 bases between. The CDR3 sequence is 16 residues long. The DNA of the CDR3 is TGTGCCAGTAGGAGAGGGGGCGGGAGTGACACCGGGGAGCTGTTTTTT. Amino acid sequence: CASRRGGGSDTGELFF. Full variable domain (remainder filled in from reference TRBV19 and TRBJ2-2): DGGITQSPKYLFRKEGQNVTLSCEQNLNHDAMYWYRQDPGQGLRLIYYSQIVNDFQKGDIAEGYSVSREKKESFPLTVTSAQKNPTAFYLCASRRGGGSDTGELFFGEGSRLTVL.

The rearrangement links TRBV28 to TRBJ2-7; 11 bases agree with TRBD1. J lost 6 bases, V lost 5 bases, and 3 bases had no gene match. This CDR3 is 13 amino acids long. In germline, CDR1 is MDHEN, CDR2 SYDVKM. The CDR3 here is CASSPGQGGEQYF. Written as DNA, the CDR3 is TGTGCCAGCAGTCCGGGACAGGGGGGCGAGCAGTACTTC.

This clonotype was recorded many times. The chain links TRBV20-1 to TRBJ2-7, with D possibly TRBD1 on 5 matching bases. The CDR3 totals 12 residues. The V and J ends lost 6 bases and 1 base respectively, with 10 bases between them. Germline assignment: CDR1 DFQATT and CDR2 SNEGSKA (reference sequence). The CDR3, as DNA: TGCAGTGCCAGGGAACAGTCCTACGAGCAGTACTTC. Its translation is CSAREQSYEQYF.

This rearrangement joins TRBV4-1 to TRBJ2-5; the D gene is possibly TRBD2 (6 bases). The CDR3 has 14 amino acids. V was clipped by 6 bases and J by 3 bases, with 14 bases between them. Germline V lookup: CDR1 MGHRA, CDR2 YSYEKL. The CDR3 spells CASREAGWEETQYF. The CDR3, as DNA: TGCGCCAGCAGAGAAGCGGGTTGGGAAGAGACCCAGTACTTC.